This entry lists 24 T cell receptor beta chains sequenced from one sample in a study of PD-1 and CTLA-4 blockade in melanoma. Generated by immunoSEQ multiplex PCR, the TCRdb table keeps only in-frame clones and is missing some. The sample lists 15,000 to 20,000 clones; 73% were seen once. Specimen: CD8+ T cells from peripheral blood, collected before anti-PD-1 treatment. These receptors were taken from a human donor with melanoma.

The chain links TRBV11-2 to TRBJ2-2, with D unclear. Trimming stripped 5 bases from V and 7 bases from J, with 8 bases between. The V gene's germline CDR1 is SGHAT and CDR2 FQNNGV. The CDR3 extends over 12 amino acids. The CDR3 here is CASSRTGGELFF. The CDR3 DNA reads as TGTGCCAGCAGCCGGACGGGCGGGGAGCTGTTTTTT.

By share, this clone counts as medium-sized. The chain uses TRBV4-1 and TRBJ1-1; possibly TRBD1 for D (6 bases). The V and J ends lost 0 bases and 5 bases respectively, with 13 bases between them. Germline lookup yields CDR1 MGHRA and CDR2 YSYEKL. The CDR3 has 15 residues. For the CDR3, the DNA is TGCGCCAGCAGCCAAGATACAGGGAGGGGGACTGAAGCTTTCTTT. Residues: CASSQDTGRGTEAFF.

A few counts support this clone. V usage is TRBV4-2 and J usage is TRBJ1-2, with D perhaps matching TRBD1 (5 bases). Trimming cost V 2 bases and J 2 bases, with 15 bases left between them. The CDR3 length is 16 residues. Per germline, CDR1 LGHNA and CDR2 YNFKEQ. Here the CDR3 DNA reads TGTGCCAGCAGCCAAACCGGGGGTTCGAGGAACTATGGCTACACCTTC. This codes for CASSQTGGSRNYGYTF.

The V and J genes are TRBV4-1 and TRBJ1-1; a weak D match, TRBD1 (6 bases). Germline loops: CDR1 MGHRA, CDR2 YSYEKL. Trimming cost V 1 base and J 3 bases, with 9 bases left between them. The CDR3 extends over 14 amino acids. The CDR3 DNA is TGCGCCAGCAGCCAAGTAAGGGGGTACACTGAAGCTTTCTTT. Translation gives CASSQVRGYTEAFF.

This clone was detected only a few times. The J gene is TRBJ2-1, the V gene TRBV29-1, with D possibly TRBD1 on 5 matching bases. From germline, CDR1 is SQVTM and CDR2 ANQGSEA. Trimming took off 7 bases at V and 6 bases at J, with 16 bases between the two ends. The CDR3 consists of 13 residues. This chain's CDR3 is CSARQPVGNEQFF. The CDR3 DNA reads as TGCAGCGCCCGACAGCCTGTAGGCAATGAGCAGTTCTTC.

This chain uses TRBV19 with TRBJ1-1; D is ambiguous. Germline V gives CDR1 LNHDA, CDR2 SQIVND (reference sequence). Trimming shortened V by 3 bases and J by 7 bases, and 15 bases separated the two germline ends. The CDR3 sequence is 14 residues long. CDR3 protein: CASSISSQAIEAFF. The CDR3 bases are TGTGCCAGTAGTATCTCCAGTCAGGCGATTGAAGCTTTCTTT.

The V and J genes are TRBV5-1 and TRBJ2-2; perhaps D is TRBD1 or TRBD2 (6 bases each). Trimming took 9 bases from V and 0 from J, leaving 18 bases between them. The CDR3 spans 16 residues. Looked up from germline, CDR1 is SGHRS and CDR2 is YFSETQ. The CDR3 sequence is CATGTGADTNTGELFF. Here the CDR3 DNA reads TGCGCCACCGGAACGGGGGCCGATACGAACACCGGGGAGCTGTTTTTT.

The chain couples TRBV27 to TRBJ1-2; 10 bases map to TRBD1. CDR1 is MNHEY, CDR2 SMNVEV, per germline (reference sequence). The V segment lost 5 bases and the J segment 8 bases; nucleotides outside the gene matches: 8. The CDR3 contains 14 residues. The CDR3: CASSPPDRGRGYTF. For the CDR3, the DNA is TGTGCCAGCAGTCCCCCCGACAGGGGGCGAGGCTACACCTTC.

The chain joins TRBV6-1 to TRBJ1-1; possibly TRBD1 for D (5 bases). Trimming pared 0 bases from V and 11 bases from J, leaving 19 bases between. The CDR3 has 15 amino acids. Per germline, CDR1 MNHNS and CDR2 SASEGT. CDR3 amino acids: CASSEATGRVVLAFF. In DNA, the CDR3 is TGTGCCAGCAGTGAAGCGACGGGACGGGTTGTTTTGGCTTTCTTT.

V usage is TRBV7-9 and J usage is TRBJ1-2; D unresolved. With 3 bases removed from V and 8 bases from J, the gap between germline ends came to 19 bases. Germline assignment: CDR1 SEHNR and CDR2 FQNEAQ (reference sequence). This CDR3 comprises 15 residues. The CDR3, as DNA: TGTGCCAGCAGCTTTATGTCTCTGGAGGCCCGAGGCTACACCTTC. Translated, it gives CASSFMSLEARGYTF.

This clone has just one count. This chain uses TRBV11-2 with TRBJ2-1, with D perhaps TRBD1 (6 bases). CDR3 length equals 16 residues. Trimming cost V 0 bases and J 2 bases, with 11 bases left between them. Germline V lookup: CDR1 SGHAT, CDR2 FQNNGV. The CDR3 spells CASSLEGAGTYNEQFF. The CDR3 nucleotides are TGTGCCAGCAGCTTAGAGGGGGCAGGGACCTACAATGAGCAGTTCTTC. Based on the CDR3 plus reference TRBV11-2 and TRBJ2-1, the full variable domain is EAGVAQSPRYKIIEKRQSVAFWCNPISGHATLYWYQQILGQGPKLLIQFQNNGVVDDSQLPKDRFSAERLKGVDSTLKIQPAKLEDSAVYLCASSLEGAGTYNEQFFGPGTRLTVL.

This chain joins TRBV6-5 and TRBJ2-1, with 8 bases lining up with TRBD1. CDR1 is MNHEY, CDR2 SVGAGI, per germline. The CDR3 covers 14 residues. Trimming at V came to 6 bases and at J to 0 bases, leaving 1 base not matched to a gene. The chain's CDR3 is CASRDRASYNEQFF. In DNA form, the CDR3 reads TGTGCCAGCAGGGACAGGGCCTCCTACAATGAGCAGTTCTTC.

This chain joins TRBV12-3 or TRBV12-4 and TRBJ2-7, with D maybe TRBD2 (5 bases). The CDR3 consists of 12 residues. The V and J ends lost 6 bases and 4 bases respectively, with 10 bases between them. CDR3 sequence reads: CASSKLVYEQYF. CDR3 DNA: TGTGCCAGCAGCAAACTAGTGTACGAGCAGTACTTC.

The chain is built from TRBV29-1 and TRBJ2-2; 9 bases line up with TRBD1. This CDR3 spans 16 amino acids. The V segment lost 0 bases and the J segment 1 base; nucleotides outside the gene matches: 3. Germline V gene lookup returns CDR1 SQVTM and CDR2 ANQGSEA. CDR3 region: CSVEDRGQGNTGELFF. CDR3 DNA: TGCAGCGTTGAAGATCGGGGACAGGGGAACACCGGGGAGCTGTTTTTT.

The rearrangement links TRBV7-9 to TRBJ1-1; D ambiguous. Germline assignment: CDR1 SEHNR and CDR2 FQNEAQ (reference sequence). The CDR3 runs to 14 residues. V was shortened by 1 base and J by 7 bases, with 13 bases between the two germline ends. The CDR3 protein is CASSLVSLSLEAFF. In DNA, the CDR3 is TGTGCCAGCAGCTTAGTCTCCCTTTCCCTTGAAGCTTTCTTT.

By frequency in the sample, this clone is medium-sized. The CDR3 spells CASSSTPYSNQPQHF. The CDR3 coding sequence is TGTGCCAGCAGTTCAACGCCTTATAGCAATCAGCCCCAGCATTTT. This sequence joins TRBV28 and TRBJ1-5, with D unresolved. CDR1 is MDHEN, CDR2 SYDVKM, per germline. Trimming took 4 bases from V and 0 from J, leaving 10 bases between them. The CDR3 loop spans 15 amino acids.

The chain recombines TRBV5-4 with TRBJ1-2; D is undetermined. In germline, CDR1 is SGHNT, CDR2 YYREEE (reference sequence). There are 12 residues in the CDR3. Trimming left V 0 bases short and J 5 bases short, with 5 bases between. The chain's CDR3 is CASSLERYGYTF. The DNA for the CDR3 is TGTGCCAGCAGCTTGGAAAGGTATGGCTACACCTTC.

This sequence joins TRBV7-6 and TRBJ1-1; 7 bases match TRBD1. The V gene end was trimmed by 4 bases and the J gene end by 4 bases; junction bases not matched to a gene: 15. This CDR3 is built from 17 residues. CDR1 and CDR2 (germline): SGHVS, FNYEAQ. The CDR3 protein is CASSSSPLRGGGTEAFF. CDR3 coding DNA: TGTGCCAGCAGCTCGAGCCCCCTCAGGGGGGGAGGCACTGAAGCTTTCTTT. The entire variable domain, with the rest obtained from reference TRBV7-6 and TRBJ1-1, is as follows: GAGVSQSPRYKVTKRGQDVALRCDPISGHVSLYWYRQALGQGPEFLTYFNYEAQQDKSGLPNDRFSAERPEGSISTLTIQRTEQRDSAMYRCASSSSPLRGGGTEAFFGQGTRLTVV.

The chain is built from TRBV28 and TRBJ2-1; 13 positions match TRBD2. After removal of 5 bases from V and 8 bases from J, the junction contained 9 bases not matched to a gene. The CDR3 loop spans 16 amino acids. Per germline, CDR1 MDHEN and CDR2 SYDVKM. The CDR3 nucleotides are TGTGCCAGCAGTCCACGGACTAGCGGGAGTAACGATGAGCAGTTCTTC. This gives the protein CASSPRTSGSNDEQFF.

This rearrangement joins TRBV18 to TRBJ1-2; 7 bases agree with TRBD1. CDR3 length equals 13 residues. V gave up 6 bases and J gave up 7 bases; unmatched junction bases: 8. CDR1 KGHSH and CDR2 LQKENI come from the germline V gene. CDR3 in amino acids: CASSPGGTIGYTF. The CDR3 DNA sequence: TGTGCCAGCTCGCCAGGGGGTACGATTGGCTACACCTTC.

The CDR3 loop is CASSIIDSFNQPQHF. In nucleotides, the CDR3 is TGTGCCAGTAGTATCATAGACAGCTTCAATCAGCCCCAGCATTTT. The rearrangement links TRBV19 to TRBJ1-5; the D gene is possibly TRBD1 (5 bases). Germline V lookup: CDR1 LNHDA, CDR2 SQIVND (reference sequence). Trimming pared 3 bases from V and 3 bases from J, leaving 12 bases between. The CDR3 runs to 15 residues. The full variable domain, with the rest looked up from reference TRBV19 and TRBJ1-5, is DGGITQSPKYLFRKEGQNVTLSCEQNLNHDAMYWYRQDPGQGLRLIYYSQIVNDFQKGDIAEGYSVSREKKESFPLTVTSAQKNPTAFYLCASSIIDSFNQPQHFGDGTRLSIL.

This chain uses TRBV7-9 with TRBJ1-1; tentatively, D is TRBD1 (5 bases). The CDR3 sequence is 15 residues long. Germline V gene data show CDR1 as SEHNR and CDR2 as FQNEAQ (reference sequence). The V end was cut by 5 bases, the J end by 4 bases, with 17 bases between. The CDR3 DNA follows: TGTGCCAGCAGCCGTCCGGGCAGGGCGGGCACTGAAGCTTTCTTT. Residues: CASSRPGRAGTEAFF.

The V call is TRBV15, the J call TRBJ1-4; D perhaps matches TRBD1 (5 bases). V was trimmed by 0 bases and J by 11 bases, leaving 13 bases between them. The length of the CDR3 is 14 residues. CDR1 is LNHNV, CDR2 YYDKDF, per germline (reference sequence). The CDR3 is CATSRDRGWGKLFF. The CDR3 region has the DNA TGTGCCACCAGCAGAGATCGGGGATGGGGGAAACTGTTTTTT.

The CDR3 region is CASSQGRGYEQYF. DNA of the CDR3: TGTGCCAGCAGCCAAGGACGAGGATACGAGCAGTACTTC. The chain joins TRBV12-3 or TRBV12-4 to TRBJ2-7; D call uncertain. V dropped 6 bases and J dropped 4 bases, with 13 bases sitting between them. The CDR3 has 13 amino acids.